This T cell receptor beta chain was found in a study of blood T cells in healthy people across ages. Study results and limitations: Versus aged donors, long-lived donors had higher diversity and more naive CD4+ cells.

In regard to this clonotype: Its antigen is unknown. One end of the junction varies from germline; a read error may be responsible.

Ranging in age from about 6 to 90, the donors were healthy Caucasian individuals from Russia. Through a sample-barcoded 5' primer and a J-beta primer mix, a second PCR was run for roughly 7 to 11 cycles. A tag from a template-switch adaptor with 12 random nucleotides marked each cDNA molecule. TCRdb called the 5' RACE reads again in MiXCR, with one record for every CDR3 protein. The sample has around 400,000 distinct CDR3 sequences, over 45% seen once. This TCR was sampled from a man aged 55 to 70 in good health. Sequenced material: blood.

CDR3 nucleotides: TGCGCCAGCAGCCAAGATGGGGCAGCGAGCATAGATACGCAGTATTTT. The encoded protein is CASSQDGAASIDTQYF. The chain links TRBV4-3 to TRBJ2-3; D is possibly TRBD1 (5 bases). This CDR3 comprises 16 residues. CDR1 LGHNA and CDR2 YSLEER come from the germline V gene.